The clone carrying this T cell receptor (beta chain) appeared once. Its antigen is not identified. Distinct nucleotide sequences in the sample also encode this CDR3. The assay was immunoSEQ multiplex PCR, and TCRdb's table has in-frame clones only and misses some. Among 2 million to 2.5 million clones, about 95% were seen once, and the ten largest hold more than 0.1%. Donation came from healthy HIV-negative adults that had no recent acute infections or vaccinations. These data are taken from a study of shared clonotypes between healthy human individuals. Study context: The plates for each donor numbered three CD4 naive, three CD4 memory, two CD8 naive and one CD8 memory. Findings and limits, study-wide: Non-shared clonotypes had lower generation probabilities than those shared by all four donors. The diversity represented, both genetic and in exposure history, was limited by few donors.

Trimming removed 2 bases from V and 6 bases from J, with 6 bases in between. CDR3 length equals 12 residues. Germline V lookup: CDR1 SGHRS, CDR2 YFSETQ. This receptor was obtained from a man between 18 and 35 years old in good health. The material sequenced was naive CD4+ T cells sorted from blood. Subset here: CD45RA+ positively selected. The chain links TRBV5-1 to TRBJ2-1; D unclear. The CDR3 DNA follows: TGCGCCAGCAGCTTAAAGGGCAATGAGCAGTTCTTC. This gives the protein CASSLKGNEQFF.